This T cell receptor beta chain stems from a study of T cells in narcolepsy. Findings and limits, study-wide: HCRT-specific and TRIB2-specific autoreactive clonotypes appeared among same-patient CSF and blood CD4+ clonotypes. Healthy controls reportedly lacked the autoreactive clonotypes serially found in patients' blood. Some memory CD4+ repertoires had no autoreactive clone sequences.

The assay was immunoSEQ multiplex PCR, and TCRdb's table has in-frame clones only and misses some. The table records roughly 24,000 clones, approximately 80% of them present only once. V gave up 1 base and J gave up 6 bases, with 2 bases separating them. The CDR3 consists of 11 residues. Germline values: CDR1 SGHRS, CDR2 YFSETQ. A single count supports this clone. The antigen is not known. This TCR derives from a human donor in good health. The chain links TRBV5-1 to TRBJ2-1; no definite D call. Sample: memory (CD45RA-) CD4+ T cells from blood. The CDR3 spells CASSLTNEQFF. CDR3 bases: TGCGCCAGCAGCTTGACCAATGAGCAGTTCTTC.